Below are 23 T cell receptor beta chains sequenced from a single sample in a study of cytomegalovirus exposure and HLA in healthy donors (dated by TCRdb to the late 2010s). Library preparation used the immunoSEQ multiplex PCR assay. The multiplex PCR relied on a mix of 60 forward primers for TCR Vbeta segments and 13 reverse primers for TCR Jbeta segments. Drawn from immuneACCESS, this table holds only the in-frame rearrangements with V and J called that TCRdb kept. Clones are partly lost; checked studies trace under half to an unresolved V gene and leave the rest unexplained. In all, the sample holds roughly 120,000 clones, and 8.5% of those were seen once. Together, the top ten hold 4.5% to 6% of the sample. Sequenced material: PBMCs. These receptors originate from a man aged 35-49 years in good health and CMV-seronegative.

This clone was recorded a few times. The rearrangement uses TRBV19 and TRBJ1-1; 8 bases line up with TRBD1. V shed 3 bases and J 5 bases; nucleotides not matched to a gene: 2. This CDR3 has 13 amino acids. In germline, CDR1 is LNHDA, CDR2 SQIVND (reference sequence). Here the CDR3 DNA reads TGTGCCAGTAGTATGCAGGGGGCAACTGAAGCTTTCTTT. Residues: CASSMQGATEAFF.

The rearrangement links TRBV7-2 to TRBJ1-5, with 7 positions matching TRBD1. CDR1 and CDR2 (germline): SGHTA, FQGNSA. CDR3 size: 18 residues. V shed 5 bases, J shed 0 bases, and the junction held 13 bases outside the gene matches. The CDR3 region is CASSPAQAGGYSNQPQHF. The CDR3 DNA sequence: TGTGCCAGCAGCCCAGCCCAAGCAGGGGGGTATAGCAATCAGCCCCAGCATTTT.

This clone occurred many times. V and J are TRBV30 and TRBJ1-6; 8 nucleotides match TRBD1. Trimming took 2 bases from V and 5 from J; bases not matched to a gene: 5. The CDR3 consists of 15 residues. Germline lookup yields CDR1 GTSNPN and CDR2 SVGIG (reference sequence). The CDR3 DNA is TGTGCCTGGAGTTCAGGGGGCGGGGATAATTCACCCCTCCACTTT. The encoded protein is CAWSSGGGDNSPLHF.

This clone was detected a few times. The V call is TRBV12-5, the J call TRBJ1-5; 10 bases match TRBD1. Germline V gene sequence: CDR1 LGHNT, CDR2 FRNRAP. CDR3 length equals 19 residues. Germline trimming cut 3 bases from V and 0 bases from J; bases unmatched to any gene: 11. CDR3 in amino acids: CASGFRDRGLINSNQPQHF. CDR3 DNA: TGTGCTAGTGGTTTCCGGGACAGGGGACTAATTAATAGCAATCAGCCCCAGCATTTT.

The chain employs TRBV28 and TRBJ1-5; D possibly corresponds to TRBD1 (5 bases). In germline, CDR1 is MDHEN, CDR2 SYDVKM. The V and J ends lost 5 bases and 5 bases respectively, with 10 bases between them. The CDR3 length is 13 residues. The CDR3 DNA follows: TGTGCCAGCAGTGCGGACACCTATCAGCCCCAGCATTTT. It codes for CASSADTYQPQHF.

This clone has only a few counts. The chain joins TRBV23-1 to TRBJ2-5; 10 bases map to TRBD1. TRBV23-1 is an open reading frame, and its role is uncertain. With 4 bases clipped from V and 5 bases from J, the junction kept 10 bases outside the gene matches. The CDR3 extends over 16 amino acids. This chain's CDR3 is CASSRVVGQGDETQYF. CDR3 in DNA: TGCGCCAGCAGTCGGGTGGTAGGACAGGGGGACGAGACCCAGTACTTC.

The chain recombines TRBV7-9 with TRBJ2-7; D remains ambiguous. With 1 base removed from V and 1 base from J, the gap between germline ends came to 8 bases. The germline V gene encodes CDR1 SEHNR and CDR2 FQNEAQ (reference sequence). The CDR3 consists of 14 residues. The CDR3 loop is CASSLGGGSYEQYF. CDR3 nucleotide sequence: TGTGCCAGCAGCTTAGGAGGCGGATCCTACGAGCAGTACTTC.

V gene TRBV7-2 combines with J gene TRBJ1-5; D may be TRBD1 (5 bases). Between the trimmed V and J ends, which lost 4 bases and 8 bases, there was a span of 18 bases. This CDR3 is built from 15 residues. Germline V CDR1 and CDR2: SGHTA, FQGNSA. Here the CDR3 DNA reads TGTGCCAGCAGCTCGGGGGGGGACGGGATGAAGCCCCAGCATTTT. This codes for CASSSGGDGMKPQHF.

The table lists this clone with a few counts. The rearrangement uses TRBV7-9 and TRBJ1-3; no reliable D call. CDR1 is SEHNR and CDR2 is FQNEAQ in the germline V gene (reference sequence). The CDR3 has 12 amino acids. V was trimmed by 6 bases and J by 8 bases, leaving 11 bases between them. The CDR3 bases are TGTGCCAGCAGTTACCTCGGGGACACCATATATTTT. It translates to CASSYLGDTIYF.

The table lists this clone with a few counts. V gene TRBV6-5 combines with J gene TRBJ1-2; D is unresolved. V shed 2 bases and J shed 3 bases, with 10 bases lying between them. The CDR3 covers 14 residues. CDR1 is MNHEY, CDR2 SVGAGI, per germline. Written as DNA, the CDR3 is TGTGCCAGCAGTTACGAGGTGGGAGACTATGGCTACACCTTC. This translates into CASSYEVGDYGYTF.

This clone has only a few counts. The chain combines TRBV19 with TRBJ1-5, with D possibly TRBD1 on 6 matching bases. The germline V gene has CDR1 LNHDA and CDR2 SQIVND (reference sequence). Deletions cut 0 bases from V and 7 bases from J, with 10 bases between. The CDR3 loop spans 14 amino acids. The CDR3 loop is CASSIDRGRQPQHF. DNA of the CDR3: TGTGCCAGTAGTATAGACAGGGGAAGACAGCCCCAGCATTTT.

This clone was counted a few times. This sequence joins TRBV6-1 and TRBJ2-2, with 8 bases fitting TRBD2. CDR1 is MNHNS, CDR2 SASEGT, per germline. Losses at the gene ends were 5 bases for V and 6 bases for J; bases not matched to a gene: 8. This CDR3 comprises 15 residues. For the CDR3, the DNA is TGTGCCAGCAGTCGGAGCGGGGGAGTAGCCGGGGAGCTGTTTTTT. This codes for CASSRSGGVAGELFF.

A few counts support this clone. The CDR3 region has the DNA TGTGCCAGCAGCCCGCCCGAGGACAGCTCTGAAGCTTTCTTT. Translating it yields CASSPPEDSSEAFF. The chain combines TRBV7-6 with TRBJ1-1; perhaps TRBD1 as D (6 bases). Germline assignment: CDR1 SGHVS and CDR2 FNYEAQ. CDR3 length: 14 residues. Deletions cut 5 bases from V and 6 bases from J, with 16 bases between.

This clone has more than one count but fewer than ten. Here the CDR3 DNA reads TGTGCCAGCAGTGGAGGGGGAAACCCTTCTAACTATGGCTACACCTTC. As protein: CASSGGGNPSNYGYTF. The V call is TRBV2, the J call TRBJ1-2, with a weak D call TRBD1 (6 bases). The CDR3 extends over 16 amino acids. V lost 4 bases to trimming and J lost 0 bases, with 15 bases between them. In germline, CDR1 is SNHLY, CDR2 FYNNEI.

This clone was observed a few times. The chain combines TRBV2 with TRBJ1-1, with a possible D match to TRBD1 (5 bases). The CDR3 has 13 amino acids. V was trimmed by 6 bases and J by 3 bases, leaving 11 bases between them. CDR1 SNHLY and CDR2 FYNNEI come from the germline V gene. The CDR3 reads CASRPRQHTEAFF. In DNA, the CDR3 is TGTGCCAGCAGGCCCCGACAGCACACTGAAGCTTTCTTT.

The rearrangement joins TRBV7-2 to TRBJ1-1; TRBD1 aligns across 7 bases. J gave up 2 bases and V 5 bases, and 8 bases lay outside the gene matches. Germline CDR1 is SGHTA and CDR2 is FQGNSA. This CDR3 has 15 residues. The CDR3 protein is CASSQQTGLNTEAFF. The CDR3 DNA is TGTGCCAGCAGCCAGCAGACAGGGCTCAACACTGAAGCTTTCTTT.

The chain combines TRBV7-9 with TRBJ2-1; 8 nucleotides line up with TRBD2. The ends lost 5 bases at V and 8 bases at J; junction bases unmatched: 2. This CDR3 has 12 residues. Germline values: CDR1 SEHNR, CDR2 FQNEAQ (reference sequence). CDR3 loop: CASSRGGDEQFF. The CDR3 nucleotides read TGTGCCAGCAGCCGGGGGGGTGATGAGCAGTTCTTC.

This clone came up a few times. This chain connects TRBV5-5 to TRBJ1-1; D might be TRBD1 (5 bases). The CDR3 runs to 12 residues. Germline V lookup: CDR1 SGHKS, CDR2 YYEKEE (reference sequence). Trimming pared 2 bases from V and 7 bases from J, leaving 9 bases between. The CDR3 region has the DNA TGTGCCAGCAGCTTAGGGGCAGGTGAAGCTTTCTTT. Protein sequence: CASSLGAGEAFF.

This clone appeared a few times. The chain couples TRBV7-9 to TRBJ2-1, with TRBD1 as a possible D gene (6 bases). With 1 base removed from V and 10 bases from J, the gap between germline ends came to 14 bases. The germline V gene has CDR1 SEHNR and CDR2 FQNEAQ (reference sequence). This CDR3 comprises 14 residues. As DNA, the CDR3 is TGTGCCAGCAGCTTAGTGCAGGGGTTGGACGAGCAGTTCTTC. Its protein product is CASSLVQGLDEQFF. The full variable domain, its missing parts supplied by reference TRBV7-9 and TRBJ2-1, is DTGVSQNPRHKITKRGQNVTFRCDPISEHNRLYWYRQTLGQGPEFLTYFQNEAQLEKSRLLSDRFSAERPKGSFSTLEIQRTEQGDSAMYLCASSLVQGLDEQFFGPGTRLTVL.

V is TRBV7-9 and J is TRBJ1-1; D ambiguous. In germline, CDR1 is SEHNR, CDR2 FQNEAQ (reference sequence). V lost 3 bases and J lost 4, with 9 bases in between. The CDR3 is 13 residues long. The CDR3 DNA follows: TGTGCCAGCAGCTTGGGAGTTGTCACTGAAGCTTTCTTT. Amino acid sequence: CASSLGVVTEAFF.

This chain joins TRBV4-1 and TRBJ2-1; D may be TRBD1 (6 bases). V was shortened by 0 bases and J by 4 bases, with 16 bases between the two germline ends. Germline V gene sequence: CDR1 MGHRA, CDR2 YSYEKL. The CDR3 has 17 amino acids. The CDR3 DNA reads as TGCGCCAGCAGCCAAGAGGGGACAAGCTCGCGGTACAATGAGCAGTTCTTC. Its protein product is CASSQEGTSSRYNEQFF.

The genes are TRBV7-9 and TRBJ2-2, with 7 positions matching TRBD1. Per germline, CDR1 SEHNR and CDR2 FQNEAQ (reference sequence). This CDR3 has 15 residues. J gave up 0 bases and V 4 bases, and 2 bases lay outside the gene matches. The CDR3, as DNA: TGTGCCAGCAGCTCACAGGGGCCGAACACCGGGGAGCTGTTTTTT. Protein sequence: CASSSQGPNTGELFF.

This clone appeared a few times. The V call is TRBV5-1, the J call TRBJ2-4; tentative D call: TRBD1 (6 bases). The CDR3 contains 17 residues. Germline loops: CDR1 SGHRS, CDR2 YFSETQ. Trimming cost V 2 bases and J 3 bases, with 18 bases left between them. The CDR3 loop reads CASSLGQTLRDKNIQYF. The CDR3 DNA is TGCGCCAGCAGCTTAGGACAGACGTTACGTGACAAAAACATTCAGTACTTC.